What follows are 31 T cell receptor beta chains derived from one specimen sequenced in a study of cytomegalovirus exposure and HLA in healthy donors. Primers: 60 Vbeta forward and 13 Jbeta reverse. Method: immunoSEQ multiplex PCR; TCRdb's copy keeps in-frame clones and lacks some. The repertoire shows some 48,000 clones; the top ten hold about 2%. Sequencing was performed on PBMCs. These receptors originate from a woman in her 40s in good health and CMV-seronegative.

This chain links TRBV18 with TRBJ2-1; 8 bases line up with TRBD1. Trimming at V came to 0 bases and at J to 15 bases, leaving 4 bases not matched to a gene. Germline V gene sequence: CDR1 KGHSH, CDR2 LQKENI. The CDR3 loop spans 12 amino acids. CDR3 nucleotide sequence: TGTGCCAGCTCACCACCGGACAGGGATCGGTTCTTC. It specifies CASSPPDRDRFF.

The chain uses TRBV2 and TRBJ2-1, with 11 bases that match TRBD2. Germline CDR1 SNHLY, CDR2 FYNNEI. V lost 8 bases, J lost 5 bases, and 5 bases stayed unmatched. CDR3 length equals 14 residues. The CDR3 coding sequence is TGTGCCAGCCGTAGCGGGGGGGCCGACAATGAGCAGTTCTTC. Translation: CASRSGGADNEQFF.

The genes are TRBV5-1 and TRBJ2-1; possible D gene TRBD2, 5 bases. From germline, CDR1 is SGHRS and CDR2 YFSETQ. Trimming removed 4 bases from V and 5 bases from J, with 16 bases in between. This CDR3 is built from 15 residues. The CDR3 coding sequence is TGCGCCAGCAGCCCTGGACGGGAAACCCACAATGAGCAGTTCTTC. Translating it yields CASSPGRETHNEQFF.

DNA for the CDR3: TGTGCCAGTAGTCGACAGGGGGGAGAGACCCAGTACTTC. Protein product: CASSRQGGETQYF. The rearrangement uses TRBV19 and TRBJ2-5, with TRBD1 matching 9 bases. This CDR3 spans 13 amino acids. Germline CDR1 and CDR2: LNHDA and SQIVND (reference sequence). V shed 5 bases and J 4 bases; nucleotides not matched to a gene: 2.

The chain couples TRBV25-1 to TRBJ1-3, with TRBD1 identical over 9 bases. The CDR3 totals 15 residues. Germline-derived CDR1 and CDR2 are MGHDK and SYGVNS. V was pared by 6 bases and J by 3 bases, with 6 bases of the junction left unmatched. The DNA of the CDR3 is TGTGCCAGCAGCCGAACAGGGGGCTTTGGAAACACCATATATTTT. It translates to CASSRTGGFGNTIYF.

The CDR3 spells CASSGAGGVTDTQYF. The DNA of the CDR3 is TGTGCCAGCAGCGGGGCGGGGGGCGTGACAGATACGCAGTATTTT. This rearrangement joins TRBV7-9 to TRBJ2-3, with 8 bases identical to TRBD2. J gave up 3 bases and V 5 bases, and 7 bases lay outside the gene matches. The CDR3 is made up of 15 amino acids. Germline CDR1 reads SEHNR; CDR2 reads FQNEAQ (reference sequence).

The chain has TRBV4-1 and TRBJ1-2; no reliable D call. Trimming removed 4 bases from V and 2 bases from J, with 14 bases in between. Germline V gene sequence: CDR1 MGHRA, CDR2 YSYEKL. The CDR3 has 15 amino acids. The CDR3 DNA sequence: TGCGCCAGCAGCCGTACCTTCACAGAAAACTATGGCTACACCTTC. The encoded protein is CASSRTFTENYGYTF.

The J gene is TRBJ2-7, the V gene TRBV23-1; tentatively, D is TRBD1 (6 bases). TRBV23-1 is an open reading frame whose function is uncertain. The CDR3 has 13 amino acids. V shed 6 bases and J shed 6 bases, with 15 bases lying between them. CDR3 in amino acids: CASRIPGQIEQYF. The CDR3 bases are TGCGCCAGCAGAATACCTGGACAGATCGAGCAGTACTTC.

The gene calls are TRBV15 and TRBJ1-1; D remains ambiguous. This CDR3 has 14 amino acids. V was clipped by 3 bases and J by 1 base, with 9 bases between them. Germline V gene lookup returns CDR1 LNHNV and CDR2 YYDKDF (reference sequence). CDR3 amino acids: CATSRVRSNTEAFF. CDR3 DNA sequence: TGTGCCACCAGCAGGGTCAGGTCGAACACTGAAGCTTTCTTT. Full variable domain (remainder filled in from reference TRBV15 and TRBJ1-1): DAMVIQNPRYQVTQFGKPVTLSCSQTLNHNVMYWYQQKSSQAPKLLFHYYDKDFNNEADTPDNFQSRRPNTSFCFLDIRSPGLGDTAMYLCATSRVRSNTEAFFGQGTRLTVV.

The V gene is TRBV6-6, the J gene TRBJ1-6, with D possibly matching TRBD1 (6 bases). This CDR3 has 15 amino acids. Looked up from germline, CDR1 is MNHNY and CDR2 is SVGAGI (reference sequence). V shed 7 bases and J shed 8 bases, with 18 bases lying between them. The CDR3 region is CASTDARTVYSPLHF. The CDR3 DNA sequence: TGTGCCAGCACCGATGCCCGGACAGTTTATTCACCCCTCCACTTT.

The chain uses TRBV5-1 and TRBJ2-4; the match to TRBD1 covers 9 bases. The CDR3 runs 16 residues. Germline V gene sequence: CDR1 SGHRS, CDR2 YFSETQ. The ends lost 0 bases at V and 1 base at J; junction bases unmatched: 2. CDR3 loop: CASSLAGTGAKNIQYF. CDR3 nucleotides: TGCGCCAGCAGCTTGGCCGGGACAGGGGCCAAAAACATTCAGTACTTC.

The V and J genes are TRBV25-1 and TRBJ1-5; D is undetermined. The CDR3 is 13 amino acids. CDR1 is MGHDK, CDR2 SYGVNS, per germline. V lost 8 bases, J lost 0 bases, and 8 bases lay in between. CDR3 in amino acids: CASGRYSNQPQHF. CDR3 bases: TGTGCCAGCGGTAGATATAGCAATCAGCCCCAGCATTTT.

The DNA of the CDR3 is TGCGCCAGCAGCGCGACTAGCGGGGGGCCCACAGATACGCAGTATTTT. It is translated as CASSATSGGPTDTQYF. This chain connects TRBV5-1 to TRBJ2-3; 13 bases are a match to TRBD2. The J segment lost 2 bases and the V segment lost 4 bases, leaving 4 bases of the junction unmatched. Germline V gene sequence: CDR1 SGHRS, CDR2 YFSETQ. The CDR3 consists of 16 residues.

This chain links TRBV2 with TRBJ2-3; D perhaps matches TRBD2 (6 bases). V was cut by 2 bases and J by 3 bases, with 12 bases left in between. Germline V CDR1 and CDR2: SNHLY, FYNNEI. The CDR3 is 15 residues long. CDR3: CASSEQGGETDTQYF. CDR3 nucleotide sequence: TGTGCCAGCAGTGAACAGGGAGGTGAGACAGATACGCAGTATTTT.

This chain joins TRBV25-1 and TRBJ2-3; TRBD2 matches at 11 bases. After removal of 3 bases from V and 1 base from J, the junction contained 0 bases not matched to a gene. CDR1 and CDR2 (germline): MGHDK, SYGVNS. The CDR3 consists of 15 residues. The CDR3 sequence is CASSEGLAGTDTQYF. The CDR3 nucleotides are TGTGCCAGCAGTGAGGGACTAGCGGGCACAGATACGCAGTATTTT.

The chain couples TRBV4-1 to TRBJ2-7, with 9 bases that match TRBD1. CDR1 MGHRA and CDR2 YSYEKL come from the germline V gene. The CDR3 has 15 amino acids. J was trimmed by 4 bases and V by 4 bases; bases with no gene match: 8. CDR3 loop: CASSRNRDRAYEQYF. DNA for the CDR3: TGCGCCAGCAGCCGCAACCGGGACAGGGCTTACGAGCAGTACTTC.

This sequence joins TRBV27 and TRBJ1-2; perhaps TRBD1 as D (5 bases). The V end was cut by 3 bases, the J end by 2 bases, with 10 bases between. CDR3 length: 14 amino acids. Germline-derived CDR1 and CDR2 are MNHEY and SMNVEV (reference sequence). For the CDR3, the DNA is TGTGCCAGCAGTTTGGGAGGGGTCAACTATGGCTACACCTTC. This gives the protein CASSLGGVNYGYTF.

The gene calls are TRBV6-1 and TRBJ1-1; 10 bases are a match to TRBD1. J gave up 5 bases and V 5 bases, and 5 bases lay outside the gene matches. The V gene's germline CDR1 is MNHNS and CDR2 SASEGT. The CDR3 sequence is 14 residues long. The CDR3 region has the DNA TGTGCCAGCAGTTTGACAGGGGGCGAAACTGAAGCTTTCTTT. Translation gives CASSLTGGETEAFF.

This chain connects TRBV7-9 to TRBJ2-6; no definite D call. Trimming took off 5 bases at V and 4 bases at J, with 9 bases between the two ends. The CDR3 consists of 14 residues. The germline gives CDR1 SEHNR, CDR2 FQNEAQ (reference sequence). CDR3 nucleotides: TGTGCCAGCAGCCTTAGTTCGGGGGCCAACGTCCTGACTTTC. Protein: CASSLSSGANVLTF.

A remark on this clone: At one end, the junction sequence differs from germline, possibly due to a read error. The V and J genes are TRBV5-1 and TRBJ1-3, with a weak D call TRBD1 (6 bases). Germline V lookup: CDR1 SGHRS, CDR2 YFSETQ. The CDR3 loop spans 14 amino acids. CDR3 nucleotides: TGCGCCAGCAGCTTGGCAGGGGCTGGAAACAACATATATTTT. Its protein product is CASSLAGAGNNIYF.

V gene TRBV9 combines with J gene TRBJ2-7, with D uncertain. CDR3 length: 14 residues. CDR1 and CDR2 from the germline V gene are SGDLS and YYNGEE. V gave up 0 bases and J gave up 2 bases, with 9 bases separating them. CDR3 region: CASSVDYAAYEQYF. The CDR3 bases are TGTGCCAGCAGCGTAGATTATGCGGCCTACGAGCAGTACTTC.

The chain links TRBV7-2 to TRBJ2-3, with 8 nucleotides matching TRBD2. The germline V gene encodes CDR1 SGHTA and CDR2 FQGNSA. This CDR3 region has 15 residues. J lost 5 bases, V lost 3 bases, and 7 bases had no gene match. CDR3 bases: TGTGCCAGCAGCTTGGCGGGGGGCCAGGGAGATACGCAGTATTTT. Translated: CASSLAGGQGDTQYF.

The CDR3 DNA reads as TGCAGCGTGAACTCGGGGGGGGCAGTCGACTATGGCTACACCTTC. Translating gives CSVNSGGAVDYGYTF. The chain combines TRBV29-1 with TRBJ1-2; possible D gene TRBD1, 6 bases. CDR3 size: 15 residues. V shed 6 bases and J shed 3 bases, with 20 bases lying between them. Germline loops: CDR1 SQVTM, CDR2 ANQGSEA.

The chain uses TRBV7-9 and TRBJ1-1; tentatively, D is TRBD1 (6 bases). V was clipped by 2 bases and J by 5 bases, with 15 bases between them. This CDR3 spans 15 amino acids. CDR1 is SEHNR, CDR2 FQNEAQ, per germline (reference sequence). This chain's CDR3 is CASSLSAGAGTEAFF. DNA of the CDR3: TGTGCCAGCAGCTTATCCGCAGGGGCCGGGACTGAAGCTTTCTTT.

The chain combines TRBV13 with TRBJ1-1, with 9 bases fitting TRBD1. The V and J ends lost 5 bases and 0 bases, in that order; junction bases with no gene match: 7. Germline V gene lookup returns CDR1 PRHDT and CDR2 FYEKMQ (reference sequence). The CDR3 sequence is 16 residues long. The CDR3 here is CASSLRGQGLNTEAFF. As DNA, the CDR3 is TGTGCCAGCAGCCTAAGAGGACAGGGGTTGAACACTGAAGCTTTCTTT.

The rearrangement uses TRBV15 and TRBJ2-7; TRBD2 aligns across 9 bases. This CDR3 spans 14 amino acids. V shed 5 bases, J shed 1 base, and the junction held 3 bases outside the gene matches. CDR1 and CDR2 (germline): LNHNV, YYDKDF (reference sequence). CDR3 protein: CATSYTSGSYEQYF. The CDR3 DNA reads TGTGCCACCAGCTATACTAGCGGGTCCTACGAGCAGTACTTC.

This chain joins TRBV2 and TRBJ1-5; TRBD1 agrees at 7 bases. The CDR3 sequence is 15 residues long. Germline-derived CDR1 and CDR2 are SNHLY and FYNNEI. Trimming removed 3 bases from V and 6 bases from J; junction bases left unmatched: 8. The CDR3 nucleotides are TGTGCCAGCAGTGATGTTTTCCCAGGGGGTCAGCCCCAGCATTTT. This sequence encodes CASSDVFPGGQPQHF.

V is TRBV6-4 and J is TRBJ1-6, with 8 positions matching TRBD1. The germline gives CDR1 MRHNA, CDR2 SNTAGT. This CDR3 region has 14 residues. The V and J ends lost 3 bases and 5 bases, in that order; junction bases with no gene match: 0. This CDR3 is CASSEDRDNSPLHF. In DNA form, the CDR3 reads TGTGCCAGCAGTGAGGACAGGGATAATTCACCCCTCCACTTT.

The chain employs TRBV30 and TRBJ1-1; 7 nucleotides line up with TRBD1. V dropped 3 bases and J dropped 4; count of bases not matched to a gene: 8. The germline gives CDR1 GTSNPN, CDR2 SVGIG (reference sequence). The length of the CDR3 is 14 residues. CDR3: CAWSADRAGTEAFF. The CDR3 DNA reads as TGTGCCTGGAGCGCCGACAGGGCGGGCACTGAAGCTTTCTTT.

V is TRBV25-1 and J is TRBJ2-5; 9 bases are a match to TRBD2. CDR1 is MGHDK, CDR2 SYGVNS, per germline. V shed 7 bases, J shed 4 bases, and the junction held 4 bases outside the gene matches. The CDR3 covers 13 residues. The CDR3 DNA sequence: TGTGCCAGCACCTTAGCGGGGGTAGAGACCCAGTACTTC. Protein: CASTLAGVETQYF.

For this clone: One end of the junction does not line up with germline, which may come from a read error. The V call is TRBV19, the J call TRBJ2-1; TRBD2 matches at 7 bases. Germline V gene lookup returns CDR1 LNHDA and CDR2 SQIVND (reference sequence). There are 14 residues in the CDR3. The CDR3 nucleotides read TGTGCCAGTAGACGCGGGAGCTCCGACAATGAGCAGTTCTTC. Its protein product is CASRRGSSDNEQFF. Full variable domain (outside the CDR3, taken from reference TRBV19 and TRBJ2-1): DGGITQSPKYLFRKEGQNVTLSCEQNLNHDAMYWYRQDPGQGLRLIYYSQIVNDFQKGDIAEGYSVSREKKESFPLTVTSAQKNPTAFYLCASRRGSSDNEQFFGPGTRLTVL.